This T cell receptor (beta chain) was recorded in a study of blood T cells in healthy people across ages (dated by TCRdb to between 2015 and 2017). Context from the whole study: In model experiments, roughly one uniquely barcoded TCR beta cDNA molecule per two T cells was captured by template switching. To track age-related changes in TCR beta repertoire diversity, the study relied on deep sequencing normalized with unique cDNA molecular identifiers. The donors were split into four age groups: young (average 16 years), middle-aged (roughly 39), aged (roughly 60) and long-lived (approximately 89). To avoid experimental bias, donors of different ages were spread randomly across the sequencing lanes. The study analyzed two additional independent replicas of 1 million unique cDNA reads from the same blood draw for two donors, one aged 18 to 30 and one aged 80 or older. The study at large found these results: As age increased, observed TCR beta diversity per million T cells dropped in a roughly linear way, and a significant reduction was already evident by age approximately 40. Since profiling was done on bulk unsorted PBMCs, naive and antigen-experienced compartments could not be conclusively compared. A strong correlation was found between observed TCR beta diversity and the percentage of naive T cells measured by flow cytometry. Donor CMV infection status was unknown, potentially confounding age-related changes in expanded clonotypes. Compared with the aged group, the long-lived group had more naive CD4+ T cells, fewer expanded clones and increased TCR diversity, suggesting age selection. Estimates of total diversity based on one million sequenced T cells were considered lower bounds and underestimates.

The CDR3 covers 16 residues, taking in both the cysteine and the phenylalanine. The sequence is cut down to CDR3 DNA, 48 bases in frame from base 1. In the germline V gene (reference sequence), CDR1 corresponds to DFQATT and CDR2 to SNEGSKA. Library preparation was by 5' RACE. Reads for this sample came from an Illumina HiSeq 2500. A second PCR of roughly 7 to 11 cycles was performed with a sample-barcoded 5' primer and a J-beta primer mix. Each TCR beta cDNA molecule received a unique molecular identifier from a template-switch 5' adaptor carrying 12 random nucleotides. Each sample yielded at least 3 million CDR3-containing paired-end reads. First-strand cDNA synthesis was performed from all RNA using the Mint cDNA synthesis kit, with priming by a TRBC-specific oligonucleotide. After uracil-DNA glycosylase treatment, a first 18-cycle PCR used universal primers M1SS and BC2_uni_R on all cDNA. Turning to the authors' computational methods: Normalization of each sample was performed by random selection of 1 million high-quality reads, each carrying a distinct molecular identifier. Instead of being binned into consensus sequences, reads that shared molecular identifiers were thrown out. MiTCR, set to a Q25 quality threshold and the strictest error-elimination algorithm, was used for CDR3 identification, clonotype clustering and error correction. A nonparametric unseen species model with Euler transformation was used to estimate a lower bound on total TCR beta diversity. TCRdb handled the public reads itself, with Q25 trimming in fastp and clone calling in MiXCR, and kept productive beta chains. Duplicate CDR3 protein sequences are folded into a single record with the most common DNA and genes. The V and J calls reflect TCRdb's pipeline rather than the authors' work. The sample table shows 1.2 million to 1.5 million distinct CDR3 sequences, and approximately 59% are seen once. The ten largest clones add up to roughly 6.3% of the sample.

Systemically healthy Caucasian individuals from Russia, around 38 in total and aged about 6 to 100 years, were included as donors. Around 9.9 milliliters of peripheral blood were collected from each donor into EDTA-treated Vacutainer tubes. Ficoll-Paque density-gradient centrifugation was used to isolate PBMCs, with at least 7 million per sample. Total RNA was extracted from PBMCs with Trizol reagent, with at least 5.5 micrograms obtained per sample. Naive CD45RAhigh/CD27high T cell percentages were measured by flow cytometry on a PBMC aliquot from every donor. Points on this clonotype: The clone's antigen remains unknown. Qualities for individual bases were not recorded, and no much larger clone is one base off.

The clonotype originates from a man aged 18 to 29 in good health. Rearrangement joined TRBV20-1 to TRBJ2-1; tentative D gene TRBD2, with 5 bases matching. Near its end, the DNA agrees better with TRBJ2-7, so the J call may be wrong. The sequenced sample was blood. The sequenced DNA: TGCAGTGCTCTCACTTGGACTGGGAGCTCCTACAATGAGCAGTACTTC. This encodes CSALTWTGSSYNEQYF.